This T cell receptor (beta chain) was identified during a study of blood T cell repertoires in COVID-19. Exposed enrollees had met someone with a PCR-confirmed or clinician-diagnosed COVID-19 case at some point within the 2 weeks before study entry. Under the authors' procedure: Amplification of reference gene primers was used by the study to estimate nucleated cell counts. Libraries were prepared by immunoSEQ multiplex PCR; TCRdb keeps only in-frame clonotypes and omits some of them. The V and J calls and clone size were taken over from that table, and D and trimming were inferred from the DNA. The sample has about 270,000 clones; 91% are singletons. The V gene lost 5 bases and the J gene lost 0 bases, with 7 bases spanning the gap. Germline assignment: CDR1 LNHDA and CDR2 SQIVND (reference sequence). The CDR3 extends over 13 amino acids.

The specimen sequenced was PBMCs or T cells enriched from blood (not recorded which). The chain employs TRBV19 and TRBJ1-1; D call uncertain. The sequence derives from a man between 35 and 55 years old who had been exposed to COVID-19. Here the CDR3 DNA reads TGTGCCAGTAGTGGCCATATGAACACTGAAGCTTTCTTT. This gives the protein CASSGHMNTEAFF.